This T cell receptor beta chain was documented in a study of T-cell memory formation after mild COVID-19. Trimming left V 6 bases short and J 3 bases short, with 17 bases between. CDR3 size: 15 residues. TCRdb recomputed calls from the 5' RACE reads with MiXCR, one row per CDR3 protein. The profile shows 100,000 to 150,000 distinct CDR3 sequences, roughly 15% of them singletons. This clonotype was detected only a few times. Source material: PBMCs or a T cell subset sorted from them (not recorded which). The rearrangement uses TRBV12-3 or TRBV12-4 and TRBJ1-1; tentatively, D is TRBD1 (6 bases). The receptor's source is an adult woman who had mild COVID-19 (a few samples of this study predate the infection). Cell type and time point are not known. CDR3: CASSLFGQSDTEAFF. As DNA, the CDR3 is TGTGCCAGCAGCCTATTTGGACAGTCCGACACTGAAGCTTTCTTT.